This TCR beta chain derives from a study of cytomegalovirus exposure and HLA in healthy donors. The PCR employed 60 Vbeta primers together with 13 Jbeta primers. The table came from immunoSEQ multiplex PCR; TCRdb's copy has only in-frame clones and leaves some out. The table lists about 55,000 clones, approximately 71% of them singletons. Points on this clone: Its antigen remains unidentified.

Overall study results and limits: TCR beta chains numbering about 160 were designated cytomegalovirus-associated.

This clonotype was sampled from a man aged 35-49 years in good health and CMV-seropositive. The sample was PBMCs.

Written as DNA, the CDR3 is TGTGCCAGCCACCGACGGGGGGGCCGGCCAGATACGCAGTATTTT. Translated, it gives CASHRRGGRPDTQYF. The chain has TRBV5-4 and TRBJ2-3; 8 nucleotides align to TRBD2. Germline loops: CDR1 SGHNT, CDR2 YYREEE (reference sequence). The CDR3 covers 15 residues. V dropped 7 bases and J dropped 4; count of bases not matched to a gene: 11.